The sequence of this T cell receptor beta chain was determined in a study of blood T cell repertoires in COVID-19. Across the study: Samples taken during acute and convalescent COVID-19 were collected in the United States, Italy and Spain. PBMCs, B-cell-depleted T cells, or T cells were the source of the cDNA or gDNA that made up the material.

J lost 4 bases, V lost 7 bases, and 9 bases had no gene match. The CDR3 is made up of 14 amino acids. Germline assignment: CDR1 MDHEN and CDR2 SYDVKM. Under the authors' procedure: How many nucleated cells were present was estimated from reference gene primer amplification. TCRdb's table, derived via immunoSEQ multiplex PCR, lists solely in-frame clones and lacks some. V, J and clone size derive from that table, while D and trimming were established from the DNA sequence. The sample includes about 83,000 clones, about 82% of them seen just once. This clonotype was sampled from a woman of 80 years or more with acute or convalescent COVID-19. Sequencing was carried out using peripheral blood. The chain combines TRBV28 with TRBJ1-2; 7 positions agree with TRBD1. Here the CDR3 DNA reads TGTGCCAGCACCAACAGGGGCCCCACCTATGGCTACACCTTC. The encoded protein is CASTNRGPTYGYTF.